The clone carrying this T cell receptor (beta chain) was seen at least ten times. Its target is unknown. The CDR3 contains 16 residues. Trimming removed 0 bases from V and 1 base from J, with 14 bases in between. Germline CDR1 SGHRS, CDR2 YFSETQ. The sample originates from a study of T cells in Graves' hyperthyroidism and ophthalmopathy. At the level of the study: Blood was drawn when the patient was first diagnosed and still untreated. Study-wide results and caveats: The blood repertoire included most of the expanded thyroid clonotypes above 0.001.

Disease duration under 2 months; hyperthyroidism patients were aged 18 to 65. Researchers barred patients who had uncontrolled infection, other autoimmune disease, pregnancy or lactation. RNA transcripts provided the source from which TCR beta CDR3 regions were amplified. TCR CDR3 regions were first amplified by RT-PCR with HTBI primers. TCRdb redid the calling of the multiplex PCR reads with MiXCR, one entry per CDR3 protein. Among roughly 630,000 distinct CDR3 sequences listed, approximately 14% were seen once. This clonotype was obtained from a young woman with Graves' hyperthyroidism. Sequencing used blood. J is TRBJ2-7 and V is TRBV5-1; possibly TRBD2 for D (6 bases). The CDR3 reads CASSLENRDSSYEQYF. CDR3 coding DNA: TGCGCCAGCAGCTTGGAGAACCGGGACTCTTCCTACGAGCAGTACTTC.